The 23 T cell receptor beta chains below come from one sample, sequenced in a study of radiotherapy plus CTLA-4 blockade in lung cancer. Sequencing was performed with immunoSEQ multiplex PCR; in TCRdb, only in-frame clones are kept and a portion is missing. The profile shows 56,000 or so clones, approximately 80% of them singletons. The source material was peripheral blood, sampled from a patient treated with radiotherapy plus ipilimumab. All receptors derive from a human donor with non-small cell lung cancer who had a complete response to radiotherapy plus ipilimumab.

V usage is TRBV4-3 and J usage is TRBJ2-7; D is tentatively TRBD1 or TRBD2 (5 bases each). This CDR3 comprises 15 residues. V dropped 5 bases and J dropped 3 bases, with 17 bases sitting between them. CDR1 is LGHNA and CDR2 is YSLEER in the germline V gene. The CDR3 loop is CASSKGAGGNYEQYF. The CDR3 DNA reads as TGCGCCAGCAGCAAAGGGGCGGGCGGAAACTACGAGCAGTACTTC.

The chain carries TRBV27 and TRBJ2-3, with 7 nucleotides matching TRBD2. CDR3 length: 17 amino acids. Unmatched junction bases numbered 12, after V lost 6 bases and J lost 0 bases. The V gene's germline CDR1 is MNHEY and CDR2 SMNVEV (reference sequence). The CDR3 bases are TGTGCCAGCAGCTCTCGGGGTCTAGCGGCTAGCACAGATACGCAGTATTTT. This sequence encodes CASSSRGLAASTDTQYF.

This chain uses TRBV5-1 with TRBJ1-1; 7 bases are shared with TRBD1. Germline CDR1 is SGHRS and CDR2 is YFSETQ. There are 12 residues in the CDR3. Trimming took 5 bases from V and 5 from J; bases not matched to a gene: 3. Written as DNA, the CDR3 is TGCGCCAGCAGGGGGACAGAAACTGAAGCTTTCTTT. Translation: CASRGTETEAFF.

This rearrangement joins TRBV10-3 to TRBJ2-7; 10 bases align to TRBD2. Looked up from germline, CDR1 is ENHRY and CDR2 is SYGVKD. The CDR3 totals 14 residues. With 4 bases clipped from V and 5 bases from J, the junction kept 5 bases outside the gene matches. The CDR3 region has the DNA TGTGCCATCAGTGCTAGCGGGAGCTCGAACGAGCAGTACGTC. It encodes CAISASGSSNEQYV.

This clone appeared once. The chain has TRBV7-2 and TRBJ2-5, with 8 bases lining up with TRBD2. This CDR3 has 15 residues. Per the germline V gene, CDR1 is SGHTA and CDR2 is FQGNSA. V lost 5 bases, J lost 14 bases, and 19 bases stayed unmatched. CDR3 nucleotide sequence: TGTGCCAGCAGCCCGGGAGGGTCGGGGGCCCCGGGTGGATACTTC. Protein: CASSPGGSGAPGGYF.

The J gene is TRBJ1-2, the V gene TRBV6-5, with D maybe TRBD1 (6 bases). The CDR3 runs 13 residues. V lost 5 bases to trimming and J lost 3 bases, with 10 bases between them. Germline V gene data show CDR1 as MNHEY and CDR2 as SVGAGI. This CDR3 reads CASSQGQYYGYTF. CDR3 in DNA: TGTGCCAGCAGTCAAGGACAGTACTATGGCTACACCTTC.

The CDR3 is CASSVGGQGRETQYF. DNA of the CDR3: TGTGCCAGCAGCGTAGGCGGACAGGGACGAGAGACCCAGTACTTC. This chain uses TRBV9 with TRBJ2-5; 8 bases line up with TRBD1. The germline V gene encodes CDR1 SGDLS and CDR2 YYNGEE. This CDR3 region has 15 residues. With 0 bases clipped from V and 4 bases from J, the junction kept 5 bases outside the gene matches.

The chain uses TRBV5-1 and TRBJ2-3; TRBD2 matches at 12 bases. Germline V lookup: CDR1 SGHRS, CDR2 YFSETQ. The CDR3 sequence is 16 residues long. Trimming cost V 4 bases and J 0 bases; bases outside gene matches: 3. CDR3 coding DNA: TGCGCCAGCAGCAACGGACTAGCGGGAAGCACAGATACGCAGTATTTT. This gives the protein CASSNGLAGSTDTQYF.

CDR3 region: CAISESRGRGGSGANVLTF. For the CDR3, the DNA is TGTGCCATCAGTGAGTCCCGTGGTCGGGGGGGCTCTGGGGCCAACGTCCTGACTTTC. The gene calls are TRBV10-3 and TRBJ2-6; TRBD2 agrees at 8 bases. Germline V gene lookup returns CDR1 ENHRY and CDR2 SYGVKD. The V segment lost 0 bases and the J segment 0 bases; nucleotides outside the gene matches: 7. The CDR3 runs 19 residues.

The chain is built from TRBV7-9 and TRBJ2-2, with TRBD1 matching over 7 bases. CDR3 length equals 16 residues. Germline CDR1 SEHNR, CDR2 FQNEAQ (reference sequence). V lost 5 bases and J lost 1; bases outside the gene matches: 7. Here the CDR3 DNA reads TGTGCCAGCAGCCGGACCGGGACAGAGAACACCGGGGAGCTGTTTTTT. This encodes CASSRTGTENTGELFF.

The genes are TRBV28 and TRBJ1-1; a possible D gene is TRBD1 (5 bases). Trimming took 3 bases from V and 4 from J, leaving 15 bases between them. This CDR3 has 15 amino acids. The germline V gene has CDR1 MDHEN and CDR2 SYDVKM. The CDR3 nucleotides read TGTGCCAGCAGTTTGGGGGGGTTGACCCCCACTGAAGCTTTCTTT. It translates to CASSLGGLTPTEAFF.

The chain has TRBV6-5 and TRBJ1-5; tentatively, D is TRBD1 (6 bases). V lost 6 bases and J 1 base, leaving 10 bases between the germline ends. Germline assignment: CDR1 MNHEY and CDR2 SVGAGI. The CDR3 length is 14 residues. In nucleotides, the CDR3 is TGTGCCAGCAGCCCACAGGGAAGCAATCAGCCCCAGCATTTT. Residues: CASSPQGSNQPQHF.

In nucleotides, the CDR3 is TGCAGCGTTGCTGCCGGGACAGGGGATCAGCCCCAGCATTTT. Translating it yields CSVAAGTGDQPQHF. The chain has TRBV29-1 and TRBJ1-5; 10 bases are a match to TRBD1. CDR3 length: 14 amino acids. The V and J ends lost 4 bases and 5 bases, in that order; junction bases with no gene match: 5. Germline assignment: CDR1 SQVTM and CDR2 ANQGSEA.

The chain couples TRBV5-4 to TRBJ1-1; 7 nucleotides align to TRBD1. The CDR3 covers 14 residues. V lost 4 bases and J lost 8; bases outside the gene matches: 11. CDR1 SGHNT and CDR2 YYREEE come from the germline V gene (reference sequence). DNA for the CDR3: TGTGCCAGCAGCCAAAACAGGGGAAGTTCCGAAGCTTTCTTT. As protein: CASSQNRGSSEAFF.

This clone was found a few times. The chain employs TRBV10-2 and TRBJ2-2; TRBD2 matches at 7 bases. The CDR3 spans 15 residues. Germline trimming cut 8 bases from V and 2 bases from J; bases unmatched to any gene: 8. From germline, CDR1 is WSHSY and CDR2 SAAADI. The CDR3, as DNA: TGCGCCAGCGGGGGGGGAGGGACCAACACCGGGGAGCTGTTTTTT. It encodes CASGGGGTNTGELFF.

In its sample, this clone was seen once. The genes are TRBV18 and TRBJ2-3; 8 bases are a match to TRBD1. V lost 2 bases to trimming and J lost 6 bases; unmatched junction nucleotides: 4. Germline CDR1 is KGHSH and CDR2 is LQKENI. CDR3 size: 14 residues. CDR3 sequence: CASSPADRVDTQYF. CDR3 sequence (DNA): TGTGCCAGCTCACCAGCGGACAGGGTTGATACGCAGTATTTT. The full variable domain, with the rest looked up from reference TRBV18 and TRBJ2-3, is NAGVMQNPRHLVRRRGQEARLRCSPMKGHSHVYWYRQLPEEGLKFMVYLQKENIIDESGMPKERFSAEFPKEGPSILRIQQVVRGDSAAYFCASSPADRVDTQYFGPGTRLTVL.

The chain links TRBV11-3 to TRBJ2-5; 10 bases align to TRBD2. The V gene end was trimmed by 1 base and the J gene end by 2 bases; junction bases not matched to a gene: 10. This CDR3 is built from 18 residues. The V gene's germline CDR1 is SGHNT and CDR2 YENEEA. The CDR3 protein is CASSLGRIAGGLQETQYF. Here the CDR3 DNA reads TGTGCCAGCAGCTTAGGAAGAATAGCGGGGGGACTACAAGAGACCCAGTACTTC. The whole variable domain, remainder taken from reference TRBV11-3 and TRBJ2-5, is EAGVVQSPRYKIIEKKQPVAFWCNPISGHNTLYWYLQNLGQGPELLIRYENEEAVDDSQLPKDRFSAERLKGVDSTLKIQPAELGDSAVYLCASSLGRIAGGLQETQYFGPGTRLLVL.

The chain employs TRBV7-2 and TRBJ1-1, with D possibly matching TRBD1 (6 bases). Germline V gene data show CDR1 as SGHTA and CDR2 as FQGNSA. The CDR3 contains 14 residues. Trimming removed 5 bases from V and 1 base from J, with 11 bases in between. The CDR3 region has the DNA TGTGCCAGCAGCCCCCGGGGGGCGAACACTGAAGCTTTCTTT. It yields the protein CASSPRGANTEAFF. Full variable domain (remainder filled in from reference TRBV7-2 and TRBJ1-1): GAGVSQSPSNKVTEKGKDVELRCDPISGHTALYWYRQSLGQGLEFLIYFQGNSAPDKSGLPSDRFSAERTGGSVSTLTIQRTQQEDSAVYLCASSPRGANTEAFFGQGTRLTVV.

This clone came up once. The CDR3 sequence is CASGSYSGSREFF. Written as DNA, the CDR3 is TGTGCTAGTGGTTCCTATAGCGGATCACGGGAGTTCTTC. V gene TRBV12-5 combines with J gene TRBJ2-1, with a possible D match to TRBD2 (6 bases). Germline V gene sequence: CDR1 LGHNT, CDR2 FRNRAP. The CDR3 runs to 13 residues. Trimming pared 4 bases from V and 14 bases from J, leaving 18 bases between. The variable domain in full, completed from reference TRBV12-5 and TRBJ2-1, reads DARVTQTPRHKVTEMGQEVTMRCQPILGHNTVFWYRQTMMQGLELLAYFRNRAPLDDSGMPKDRFSAEMPDATLATLKIQPSEPRDSAVYFCASGSYSGSREFFGPGTRLTVL.

The chain couples TRBV14 to TRBJ2-5, with TRBD2 as a possible D gene (6 bases). The V and J ends lost 0 bases and 4 bases respectively, with 12 bases between them. Germline V gene lookup returns CDR1 SGHDN and CDR2 FVKESK. The CDR3 is 15 residues long. The CDR3 nucleotides read TGTGCCAGCAGCCAAGATTGGGGGGTAACAGAGACCCAGTACTTC. This codes for CASSQDWGVTETQYF.

The chain couples TRBV30 to TRBJ2-5, with D unresolved. Germline values: CDR1 GTSNPN, CDR2 SVGIG (reference sequence). Trimming stripped 2 bases from V and 7 bases from J, with 8 bases between. CDR3 length equals 11 residues. The DNA for the CDR3 is TGTGCCTGGAGTACCCTTAGGACCCAGTACTTC. Residues: CAWSTLRTQYF.

This chain links TRBV19 with TRBJ1-2; D not resolved. Trimming removed 7 bases from V and 8 bases from J, with 26 bases in between. CDR1 LNHDA and CDR2 SQIVND come from the germline V gene (reference sequence). The CDR3 extends over 16 amino acids. The CDR3 sequence is CASTERFMATYGGYTF. As DNA, the CDR3 is TGTGCCAGTACTGAACGGTTTATGGCTACTTACGGGGGCTACACCTTC. The complete variable domain, with remaining parts taken from reference TRBV19 and TRBJ1-2, reads DGGITQSPKYLFRKEGQNVTLSCEQNLNHDAMYWYRQDPGQGLRLIYYSQIVNDFQKGDIAEGYSVSREKKESFPLTVTSAQKNPTAFYLCASTERFMATYGGYTFGSGTRLTVV.

The V gene is TRBV5-4, the J gene TRBJ2-2, with 16 bases fitting TRBD2. The trim removed 4 bases at V and 7 bases at J, leaving 13 bases unmatched. Germline loops: CDR1 SGHNT, CDR2 YYREEE (reference sequence). This CDR3 spans 19 amino acids. The CDR3 bases are TGTGCCAGCAGCCTAAATGTGGGACTAGCGGGGGGGCCGGTCGGGGAGCTGTTTTTT. It codes for CASSLNVGLAGGPVGELFF.